This TCR beta chain was documented in a study of technical replicates of blood from a handful of donors. Data came from immunoSEQ multiplex PCR; TCRdb stores just in-frame clones and leaves some out. The sample gives some 70,000 clones, about 97% of which show up once; more than 0.25% is in the top ten. The CDR3 totals 15 residues. V dropped 0 bases and J dropped 5 bases, with 11 bases sitting between them. Germline CDR1 reads LGHNA; CDR2 reads YSLEER. The sample was T cells isolated from PBMCs. The clonotype was recovered from a human donor in good health. The chain joins TRBV4-3 to TRBJ1-5; D remains unclear. The CDR3 DNA sequence: TGCGCCAGCAGCCAAGACGGGGTCGGGCATCAGCCCCAGCATTTT. Translating gives CASSQDGVGHQPQHF.